This entry describes one T cell receptor (beta chain). Antigen: not known. Measured with immunoSEQ multiplex PCR; TCRdb has only the in-frame clones, and not every one. The repertoire holds more than 130,000 clones, with 90% as singletons. The data derive from a study of T cell responses to AZD1222 COVID-19 vaccine. Findings and limits, study-wide: Researchers took repertoire samples only after the peak T cell response had come. Spike-specific TCR breadth and depth were elevated following two AZD1222 doses. Within unmutated variant regions lay the reported targets of nearly half of spike-specific TCRs. The sample set comprised mostly white British donors with more females, and clonal diversity was possibly underestimated.

V gave up 1 base and J gave up 4 bases; unmatched junction bases: 7. This CDR3 contains 16 residues. Germline CDR1 LGHDT, CDR2 YNNKEL (reference sequence). Sequencing used peripheral blood, obtained on day 0 of AZD1222 vaccination. The receptor was derived from an adult in good health. The chain joins TRBV3-1 (or the pseudogene TRBV3-2) to TRBJ2-5; 9 bases are a match to TRBD2. CDR3 sequence: CASSQGRGRVRETQYF. The CDR3 region has the DNA TGTGCCAGCAGCCAAGGGCGCGGGAGGGTCCGAGAGACCCAGTACTTC.